Listed below are T cell receptor beta chains from one sample, sequenced in a study of blood T cells in healthy people across ages. TCRdb called the 5' RACE reads again in MiXCR, with one record for every CDR3 protein. Of approximately 1,700,000 distinct CDR3 sequences listed, around 42% are singletons. What was sequenced was blood. Receptor source: a human donor in good health. The CDR3 runs from the conserved cysteine through the conserved F or W.

CDR3aa	v_gene
CSVVVPQPYEQYF	TRBV29-1
CASSLVAGGLPPYGYTF	TRBV7-2
CASSVGTSGGIQETQYF	TRBV5-1
CASSFSQLQETQYF	TRBV28
CSAWIRTGESALYEQYF	TRBV20-1
CASSPVRTPNYGYTF	TRBV12-3/TRBV12-4
CASSQETGDPYEQYF	TRBV4-3
CASSENGAPYNEQFF	TRBV2
CASSSRDGGFEKLFF	TRBV11-3
CAWNQPQHF	TRBV7-3
CASSWGQFNTEAFF	TRBV5-1
CASSTQGRAAGELFF	TRBV5-5
CSARLLAGRGHSYNEQFF	TRBV20-1
CASSYRDRKGEQFF	TRBV7-2
CASSQNEGAYRFEQYF	TRBV6-6
CATAGETQYF	TRBV12-3/TRBV12-4
CASSLPGRSNEQFF	TRBV12-3/TRBV12-4
CASSQETGQGTDTQYF	TRBV5-1
CASSESLWARDSTYEQYF	TRBV2
CASSPQIAPEQFF	TRBV6-2/TRBV6-3